This section outlines one TCR beta chain sequence together with its context. Its antigen remains unidentified. The data were produced by immunoSEQ multiplex PCR, yet TCRdb's version contains in-frame clones alone and is incomplete. This table holds roughly 63,000 clones, roughly 76% found once. This entry comes from a study of radiotherapy plus CTLA-4 blockade in lung cancer. The wider study: Objective responses were documented in 15% to 20% of patients, with disease control in roughly 31%. General study results and limits: After radiotherapy and ipilimumab, tumor-derived clones expanded in peripheral blood.

CDR3 size: 12 residues. Looked up from germline, CDR1 is MNHEY and CDR2 is SVGAGI. Trimming took 6 bases from V and 3 from J, leaving 8 bases between them. The receptor's source is a human donor with non-small cell lung cancer whose response to radiotherapy plus ipilimumab could not be evaluated. The specimen comprised peripheral blood, sampled from a patient treated with radiotherapy plus ipilimumab. The chain recombines TRBV6-5 with TRBJ2-5; no clear D gene. The CDR3 loop reads CASSYVKETQYF. CDR3 DNA: TGTGCCAGCAGCTACGTCAAAGAGACCCAGTACTTC.